This TCR beta chain derives from a study of T cell changes during pregnancy in multiple sclerosis. Only in-frame clones appear in the TCRdb table, and some are missing; sequencing was by immunoSEQ multiplex PCR. The table records approximately 40,000 clones, under 95% of them present only once. This specimen was CD4+ T cells from peripheral blood mononuclear cells, taken in the third trimester of pregnancy. This TCR was recovered from a female donor in good health, enrolled as a control in a pregnancy study.

The CDR3 protein is CASSFELQQGESNQPQHF. The CDR3 DNA follows: TGTGCCAGCAGCTTCGAGCTACAACAGGGAGAGAGCAATCAGCCCCAGCATTTT. The chain has TRBV7-9 and TRBJ1-5; maybe TRBD1 (6 bases). Germline V gene data show CDR1 as SEHNR and CDR2 as FQNEAQ (reference sequence). The CDR3 totals 18 residues. V was trimmed by 3 bases and J by 1 base, leaving 19 bases between them.